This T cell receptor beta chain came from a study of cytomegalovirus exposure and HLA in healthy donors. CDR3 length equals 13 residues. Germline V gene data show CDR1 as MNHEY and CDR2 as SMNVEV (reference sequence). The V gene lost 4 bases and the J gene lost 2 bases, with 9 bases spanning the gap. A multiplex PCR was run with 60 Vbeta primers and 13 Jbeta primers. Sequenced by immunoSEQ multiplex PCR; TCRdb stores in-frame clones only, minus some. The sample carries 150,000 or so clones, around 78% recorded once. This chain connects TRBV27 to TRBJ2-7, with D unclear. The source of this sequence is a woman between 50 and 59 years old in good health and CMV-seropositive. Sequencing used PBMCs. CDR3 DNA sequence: TGTGCCAGCAGTTGGAGCTCTACCTACGAGCAGTACTTC. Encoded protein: CASSWSSTYEQYF.